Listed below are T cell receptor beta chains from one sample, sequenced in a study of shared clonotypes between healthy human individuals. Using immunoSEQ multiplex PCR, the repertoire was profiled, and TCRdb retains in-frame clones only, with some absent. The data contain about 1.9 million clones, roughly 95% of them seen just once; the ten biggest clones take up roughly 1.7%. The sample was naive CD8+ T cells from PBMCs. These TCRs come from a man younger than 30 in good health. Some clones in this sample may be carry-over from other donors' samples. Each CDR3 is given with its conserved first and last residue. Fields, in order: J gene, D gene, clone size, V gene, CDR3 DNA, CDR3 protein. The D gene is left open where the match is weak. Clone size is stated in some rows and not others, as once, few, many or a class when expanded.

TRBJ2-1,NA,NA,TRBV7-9,TGTGCCAGCAGCTTAGTAGGGGCGGGGATGGCCTACAATGAGCAGTTCTTC,CASSLVGAGMAYNEQFF
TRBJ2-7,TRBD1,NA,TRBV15,TGTGCCACCAGCAGAGCGACAGGGGCCTACGAGCAGTACTTC,CATSRATGAYEQYF
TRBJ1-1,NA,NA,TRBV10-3,TGTGCCATCAGTGATTCGAACACTGAAGCTTTCTTT,CAISDSNTEAFF
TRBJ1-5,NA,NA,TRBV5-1,TGCGCCAGCAGCTCCCACCGTGATCCTACTAGCAATCAGCCCCAGCATTTT,CASSSHRDPTSNQPQHF
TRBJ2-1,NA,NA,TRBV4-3,TGCGCCAGCAGCCAAGCCCCGGTGACAAACAATGAGCAGTTCTTC,CASSQAPVTNNEQFF
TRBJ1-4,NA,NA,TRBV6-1,TGTGCCAGCATGGGCCGAGACCTAACTAATGAAAAACTGTTTTTT,CASMGRDLTNEKLFF
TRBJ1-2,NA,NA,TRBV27,TGTGCCAGCAGTTTATCGCAGGCCAGCGGAGCATATGGCTACACCTTC,CASSLSQASGAYGYTF
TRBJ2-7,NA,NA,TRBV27,TGTGCCAGCAGCTACTCGGGACGGACCGCGAGCTCCTACGAGCAGTACTTC,CASSYSGRTASSYEQYF
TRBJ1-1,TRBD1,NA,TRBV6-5,TGTGCCAGCAGTTACAGGGGGCACACTGAAGCTTTCTTT,CASSYRGHTEAFF
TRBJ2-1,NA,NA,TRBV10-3,TGTGCCATCAGTGAGGGGGCGCACAATGAGCAGTTCTTC,CAISEGAHNEQFF
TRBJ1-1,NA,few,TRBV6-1,TGTGCCAGCAACTACGGACATATGAACACTGAAGCTTTCTTT,CASNYGHMNTEAFF
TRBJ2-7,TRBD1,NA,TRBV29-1,TGCAGCGTCGAACTGTCAGGGGGAACCCCCTACGAGCAGTACTTC,CSVELSGGTPYEQYF
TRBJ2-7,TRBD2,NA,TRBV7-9,TGTGCCAGCAGAAGGGGCGGGAGTCGGTACGAGCAGTACTTC,CASRRGGSRYEQYF
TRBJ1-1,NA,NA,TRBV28,TGTGCCAGCAGTTTATCCACAGGGTGGGAGACTGAAGCTTTCTTT,CASSLSTGWETEAFF
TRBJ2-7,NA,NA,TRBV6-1,TGTGCCAGCGATACGGCTTTTTCCGAGCAGTACTTC,CASDTAFSEQYF
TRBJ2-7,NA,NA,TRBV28,TGTGCCAGCAATCAAGCGGGCGAGCCCCTCTACGAGCAGTACTTC,CASNQAGEPLYEQYF